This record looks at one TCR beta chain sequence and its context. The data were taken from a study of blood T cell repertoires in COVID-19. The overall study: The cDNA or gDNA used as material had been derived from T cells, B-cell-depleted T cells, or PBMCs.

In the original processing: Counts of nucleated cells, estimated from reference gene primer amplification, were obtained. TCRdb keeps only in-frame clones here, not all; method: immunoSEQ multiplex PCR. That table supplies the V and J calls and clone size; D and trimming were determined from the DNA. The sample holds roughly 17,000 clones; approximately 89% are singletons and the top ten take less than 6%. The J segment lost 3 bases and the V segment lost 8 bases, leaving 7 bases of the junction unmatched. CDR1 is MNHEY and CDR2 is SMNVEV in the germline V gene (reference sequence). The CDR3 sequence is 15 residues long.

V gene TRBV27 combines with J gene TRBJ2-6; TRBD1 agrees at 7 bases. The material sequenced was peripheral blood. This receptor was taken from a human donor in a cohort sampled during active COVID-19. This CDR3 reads CASSEGGGGANVLTF. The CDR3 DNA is TGTGCCAGCTCGGAAGGGGGCGGTGGGGCCAACGTCCTGACTTTC.